This T cell receptor beta chain was identified in a study of blood T cell repertoires in COVID-19. Across the whole study: PBMCs, B-cell-depleted T cells, or T cells provided the cDNA or gDNA that made up the material.

This clone was seen once. In the authors' methods: Amplified reference gene primers provided the basis for estimating nucleated cell counts. The method was immunoSEQ multiplex PCR; TCRdb's version includes in-frame clones alone and lacks a portion of them. V and J calls and clone size are those listed in that table; D and trimming were worked out from the DNA. The sample contains some 350,000 clones, under 95% of which appear only once. The CDR3 is 14 residues long. V dropped 3 bases and J dropped 7 bases, with 18 bases sitting between them. From germline, CDR1 is DFQATT and CDR2 SNEGSKA (reference sequence).

The TCR comes from a woman aged 18-30 years who had recovered from COVID-19. The rearrangement joins TRBV20-1 to TRBJ1-1; D not resolved. Sequenced material: peripheral blood. CDR3 sequence reads: CSASRSAGLIEAFF. The CDR3 bases are TGCAGTGCTAGTAGGTCTGCGGGTCTGATTGAAGCTTTCTTT.